These T cell receptor beta chains were read from a single sample in a study of PD-1 blockade in mismatch repair-deficient tumors. Method: immunoSEQ multiplex PCR; TCRdb's copy keeps in-frame clones and lacks some. The data show about 60,000 clones, around 88% seen once. The sample in question was peripheral blood, obtained 52 weeks after starting pembrolizumab. Every receptor here comes from an adult with mismatch repair-deficient cancer. CDR3s include the opening cysteine and the closing phenylalanine or tryptophan. D genes are given only for firm matches. Only some rows state a clone size, as once, few, many or a class for expanded clones.

d_gene	abundance	v_gene	j_gene	CDR3aa	CDR3nt
NA	NA	TRBV9	TRBJ2-7	CASSVGLSSYEQYF	TGTGCCAGCAGCGTCGGCCTGAGCTCCTACGAGCAGTACTTC
TRBD2	few	TRBV6-1	TRBJ2-7	CASNDAGGDGYEQYF	TGTGCCAGCAACGACGCGGGAGGGGACGGGTACGAGCAGTACTTC
NA	NA	TRBV7-2	TRBJ1-5	CASSFRHDSNQPQHF	TGTGCCAGCAGCTTTCGACACGATAGCAATCAGCCCCAGCATTTT
NA	NA	TRBV19	TRBJ2-7	CASSTTISYEQYF	TGTGCCAGTAGTACTACCATCTCCTACGAGCAGTACTTC
TRBD1	NA	TRBV11-2	TRBJ2-5	CASSLRGRETQYF	TGTGCCAGCAGCTTAAGGGGGCGAGAGACCCAGTACTTC
NA	NA	TRBV19	TRBJ2-7	CASSNGGSYEQYF	TGTGCCAGTAGTAACGGGGGTTCCTACGAGCAGTACTTC
NA	NA	TRBV7-9	TRBJ2-1	CASSFREFSYNEQFF	TGTGCCAGCAGCTTTCGAGAGTTCTCCTACAATGAGCAGTTCTTC
NA	NA	TRBV19	TRBJ2-3	CASSILAGATDTQYF	TGTGCCAGTAGTATACTGGCGGGGGCCACAGATACGCAGTATTTT
NA	NA	TRBV19	TRBJ1-3	CASSIYGDSGNTIYF	TGTGCCAGTAGTATTTACGGGGACTCTGGAAACACCATATATTTT
NA	once	TRBV12-5	TRBJ2-5	CASGSNGRQETQYF	TGTGCTAGTGGTTCCAACGGACGACAAGAGACCCAGTACTTC
TRBD1	NA	TRBV11-2	TRBJ2-1	CASSRLPGQGHNEQFF	TGTGCCAGCAGCCGACTGCCGGGACAGGGCCATAATGAGCAGTTCTTC
NA	NA	TRBV5-1	TRBJ2-7	CASSSTLEEQYF	TGCGCCAGCAGCTCCACCCTGGAGGAGCAGTACTTC
TRBD1	NA	TRBV2	TRBJ1-5	CASSPEQGARQPQHF	TGTGCCAGCAGCCCCGAACAGGGGGCTCGACAGCCCCAGCATTTT
NA	NA	TRBV5-1	TRBJ2-5	CASSGRVETQYF	TGCGCCAGCAGCGGACGGGTGGAGACCCAGTACTTC
NA	NA	TRBV2	TRBJ2-5	CASNTRDQETQYF	TGTGCCAGCAACACGCGGGATCAAGAGACCCAGTACTTC
NA	NA	TRBV6-5	TRBJ2-7	CASSGLGYEQYF	TGTGCCAGCAGTGGACTGGGCTACGAGCAGTACTTC
TRBD2	NA	TRBV7-6	TRBJ2-3	CASSLLTSGAPDTQYF	TGTGCCAGCAGCTTACTAACTAGCGGGGCCCCAGATACGCAGTATTTT
NA	once	TRBV7-8	TRBJ2-2	CASSLQRSGTGELFF	TGTGCCAGCAGCTTGCAGCGGTCAGGTACCGGGGAGCTGTTTTTT
NA	NA	TRBV28	TRBJ1-5	CASSPSWGAGNQPQHF	TGTGCCAGCAGCCCAAGTTGGGGCGCCGGCAATCAGCCCCAGCATTTT
TRBD1	NA	TRBV13	TRBJ2-5	CASSSGQGVETQYF	TGTGCCAGCAGCTCGGGACAGGGAGTAGAGACCCAGTACTTC
TRBD1	few	TRBV29-1	TRBJ2-5	CSANRGGGQETQYF	TGCAGCGCCAACAGGGGTGGAGGCCAAGAGACCCAGTACTTC
TRBD1	once	TRBV4-3	TRBJ1-1	CASSQDPGGGMNTEAFF	TGCGCCAGCAGCCAAGATCCAGGGGGGGGGATGAACACTGAAGCTTTCTTT
TRBD1	NA	TRBV30	TRBJ2-7	CAWNPGQGDEQYF	TGTGCCTGGAACCCGGGACAGGGAGACGAGCAGTACTTC
NA	NA	TRBV9	TRBJ1-1	CASSPKGITEAFF	TGTGCCAGCAGCCCCAAAGGTATCACTGAAGCTTTCTTT
TRBD1	NA	TRBV28	TRBJ2-3	CASGLGQEPHTDTQYF	TGTGCCAGCGGCCTCGGACAGGAACCCCACACAGATACGCAGTATTTT
NA	NA	TRBV13	TRBJ2-7	CASSSGTAASYEQYF	TGTGCCAGCAGCTCGGGGACGGCAGCCTCCTACGAGCAGTACTTC
TRBD2	NA	TRBV19	TRBJ2-3	CASLTSGISDTQYF	TGTGCCAGTCTGACTAGCGGGATATCAGATACGCAGTATTTT
TRBD2	NA	TRBV5-1	TRBJ2-2	CASSLVTSGRKKAGELFF	TGCGCCAGCAGCTTAGTGACTAGCGGGAGAAAGAAAGCCGGGGAGCTGTTTTTT
NA	NA	TRBV5-1	TRBJ1-1	CASSLESSEAFF	TGCGCCAGCAGCTTGGAATCATCTGAAGCTTTCTTT
NA	NA	TRBV5-4	TRBJ2-6	CASSLTAGGANVLTF	TGTGCCAGCAGCTTGACGGCGGGGGGGGCCAACGTCCTGACTTTC
NA	few	TRBV11-3	TRBJ2-7	CASSFRGEQYF	TGTGCCAGCAGCTTTCGAGGCGAGCAGTACTTC
NA	NA	TRBV30	TRBJ2-5	CAWSMVPGGAETQYF	TGTGCCTGGAGCATGGTACCTGGGGGCGCGGAGACCCAGTACTTC
TRBD2	NA	TRBV27	TRBJ2-3	CASSFVGTSGSDGTDTQYF	TGTGCCAGCAGTTTTGTGGGGACTAGCGGGTCAGACGGCACAGATACGCAGTATTTT
NA	few	TRBV6-1	TRBJ1-2	CASSTTVYGYTF	TGTGCCAGCAGTACGACAGTTTATGGCTACACCTTC
TRBD2	NA	TRBV2	TRBJ2-4	CASSGLAGVGMIQYF	TGTGCCAGCAGTGGACTAGCGGGAGTGGGGATGATTCAGTACTTC
NA	NA	TRBV6-5	TRBJ2-6	CASRHRVPGANVLTF	TGTGCCAGCAGACACAGGGTACCGGGGGCCAACGTCCTGACTTTC
NA	NA	TRBV4-1	TRBJ2-3	CASSQGQPSTDTQYF	TGCGCCAGCAGCCAGGGACAACCTAGCACAGATACGCAGTATTTT
NA	NA	TRBV5-6	TRBJ1-2	CASSLVADYGYTF	TGTGCCAGCAGCTTGGTTGCTGACTATGGCTACACCTTC
TRBD1	NA	TRBV5-1	TRBJ2-2	CASQMPGQGGTGELFF	TGCGCCAGCCAAATGCCGGGACAGGGTGGAACCGGGGAGCTGTTTTTT
NA	NA	TRBV5-6	TRBJ1-1	CASTLTRTWNTEAFF	TGTGCCAGCACCCTAACTCGAACATGGAACACTGAAGCTTTCTTT
NA	once	TRBV5-4	TRBJ1-4	CASSRRDGNEKLFF	TGTGCCAGCAGCCGCAGGGACGGTAATGAAAAACTGTTTTTT
TRBD1	NA	TRBV28	TRBJ2-3	CASNYEGAHSDTQYF	TGTGCCAGCAACTATGAGGGGGCACATTCAGATACGCAGTATTTT
NA	NA	TRBV11-3	TRBJ2-2	CASSFPPRFSPGTGELFF	TGTGCCAGCAGCTTCCCCCCTAGGTTTTCACCCGGCACCGGGGAGCTGTTTTTT
NA	once	TRBV4-3	TRBJ2-1	CASSQDGRFYNEQFF	TGCGCCAGCAGCCAAGATGGCAGGTTTTACAATGAGCAGTTCTTC
NA	NA	TRBV18	TRBJ2-7	CASSHTSGTTIYEQYF	TGTGCCAGCTCGCACACCTCCGGGACCACAATCTACGAGCAGTACTTC
NA	NA	TRBV10-3	TRBJ1-3	CAISERSNSGNTIYF	TGTGCCATCAGTGAGCGGTCCAACTCTGGAAACACCATATATTTT
NA	NA	TRBV30	TRBJ1-2	CAWSSRQNYGYTF	TGTGCCTGGAGTAGCAGACAGAACTATGGCTACACCTTC
TRBD2	NA	TRBV11-2	TRBJ2-1	CASSESGRGVDEQFF	TGTGCCAGCAGCGAAAGCGGGAGAGGGGTGGATGAGCAGTTCTTC
NA	NA	TRBV7-6	TRBJ1-1	CASSFPPGQAFF	TGTGCCAGCAGCTTCCCTCCGGGGCAAGCTTTCTTT